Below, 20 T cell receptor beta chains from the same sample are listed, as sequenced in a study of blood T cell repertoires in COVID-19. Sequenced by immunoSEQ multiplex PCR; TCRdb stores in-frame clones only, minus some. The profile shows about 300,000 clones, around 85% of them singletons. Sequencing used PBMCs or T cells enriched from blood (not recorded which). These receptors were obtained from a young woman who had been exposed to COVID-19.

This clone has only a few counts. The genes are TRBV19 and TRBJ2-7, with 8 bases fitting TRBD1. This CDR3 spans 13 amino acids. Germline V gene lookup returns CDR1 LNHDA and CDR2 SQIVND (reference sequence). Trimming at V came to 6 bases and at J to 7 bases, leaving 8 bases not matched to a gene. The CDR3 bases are TGTGCCAGTAGAGGGACAGGCACGAGAGAGCAGTACTTC. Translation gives CASRGTGTREQYF.

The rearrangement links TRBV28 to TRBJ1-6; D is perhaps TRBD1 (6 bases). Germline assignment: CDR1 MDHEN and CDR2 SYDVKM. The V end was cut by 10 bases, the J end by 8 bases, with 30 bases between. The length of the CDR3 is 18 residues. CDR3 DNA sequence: TGTGCCATCGTGCACGCGCACACACAGGGTCCCCTGCATTCACCCCTCCACTTT. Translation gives CAIVHAHTQGPLHSPLHF.

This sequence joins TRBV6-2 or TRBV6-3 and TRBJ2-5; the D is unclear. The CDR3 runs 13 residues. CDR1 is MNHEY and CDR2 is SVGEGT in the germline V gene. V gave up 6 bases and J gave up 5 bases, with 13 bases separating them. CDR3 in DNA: TGTGCCAGCAGCCGGCGGTTTCGGGAGACCCAGTACTTC. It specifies CASSRRFRETQYF.

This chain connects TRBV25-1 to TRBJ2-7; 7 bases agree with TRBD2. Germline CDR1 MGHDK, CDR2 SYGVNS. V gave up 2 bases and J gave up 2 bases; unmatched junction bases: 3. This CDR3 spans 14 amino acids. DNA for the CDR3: TGTGCCAGCAGTGAAGCGGGAGACCCCTACGAGCAGTACTTC. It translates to CASSEAGDPYEQYF.

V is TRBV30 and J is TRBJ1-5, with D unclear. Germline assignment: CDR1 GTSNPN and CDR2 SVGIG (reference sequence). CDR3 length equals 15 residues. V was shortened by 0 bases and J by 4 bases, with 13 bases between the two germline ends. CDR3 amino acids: CAWSVSSQENQPQHF. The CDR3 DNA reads TGTGCCTGGAGTGTATCAAGTCAGGAAAATCAGCCCCAGCATTTT.

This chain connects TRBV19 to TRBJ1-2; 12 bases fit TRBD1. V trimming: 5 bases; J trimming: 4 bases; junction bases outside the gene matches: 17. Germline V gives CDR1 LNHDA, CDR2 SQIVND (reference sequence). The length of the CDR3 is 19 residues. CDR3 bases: TGTGCCAGTAGTGTTCTAACCTCCGGGACAGGGGGCGCGAGCTATGGCTACACCTTC. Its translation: CASSVLTSGTGGASYGYTF. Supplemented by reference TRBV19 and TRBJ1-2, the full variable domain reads DGGITQSPKYLFRKEGQNVTLSCEQNLNHDAMYWYRQDPGQGLRLIYYSQIVNDFQKGDIAEGYSVSREKKESFPLTVTSAQKNPTAFYLCASSVLTSGTGGASYGYTFGSGTRLTVV.

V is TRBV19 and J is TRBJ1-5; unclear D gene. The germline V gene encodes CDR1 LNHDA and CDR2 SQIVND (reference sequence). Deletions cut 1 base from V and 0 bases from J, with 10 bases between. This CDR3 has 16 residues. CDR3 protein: CASSIGSGNSNQPQHF. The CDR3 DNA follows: TGTGCCAGTAGTATAGGGTCAGGTAATAGCAATCAGCCCCAGCATTTT.

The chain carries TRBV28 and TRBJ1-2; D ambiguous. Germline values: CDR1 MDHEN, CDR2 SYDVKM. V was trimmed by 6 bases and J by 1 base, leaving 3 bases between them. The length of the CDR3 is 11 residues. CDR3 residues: CASSNNYGYTF. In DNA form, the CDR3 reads TGTGCCAGCAGCAATAACTATGGCTACACCTTC.

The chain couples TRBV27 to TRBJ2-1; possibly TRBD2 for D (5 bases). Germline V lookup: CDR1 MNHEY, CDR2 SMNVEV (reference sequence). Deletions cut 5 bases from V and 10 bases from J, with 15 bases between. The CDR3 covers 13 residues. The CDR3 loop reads CASSPRRSGEQFF. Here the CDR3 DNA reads TGTGCCAGCAGTCCTCGGCGGAGCGGAGAGCAGTTCTTC.

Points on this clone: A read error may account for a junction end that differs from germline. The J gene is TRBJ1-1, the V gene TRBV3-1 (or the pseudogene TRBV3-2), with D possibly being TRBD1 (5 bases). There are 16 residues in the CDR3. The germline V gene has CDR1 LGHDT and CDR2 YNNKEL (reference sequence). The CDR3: CASSQGALGGGTEAFF. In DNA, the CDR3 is TGTGCCAGCAGTCAAGGGGCCCTTGGTGGTGGCACTGAAGCTTTCTTT.

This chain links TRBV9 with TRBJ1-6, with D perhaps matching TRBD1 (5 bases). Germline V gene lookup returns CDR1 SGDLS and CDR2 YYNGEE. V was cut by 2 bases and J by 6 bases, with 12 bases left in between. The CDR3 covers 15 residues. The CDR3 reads CASSVGQLFNSPLHF. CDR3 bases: TGTGCCAGCAGCGTCGGACAACTCTTTAATTCACCCCTCCACTTT.

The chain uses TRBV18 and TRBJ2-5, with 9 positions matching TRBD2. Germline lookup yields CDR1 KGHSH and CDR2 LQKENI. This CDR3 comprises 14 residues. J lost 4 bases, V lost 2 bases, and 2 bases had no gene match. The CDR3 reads CASSPAGGPETQYF. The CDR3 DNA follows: TGTGCCAGCTCACCAGCGGGGGGGCCAGAGACCCAGTACTTC. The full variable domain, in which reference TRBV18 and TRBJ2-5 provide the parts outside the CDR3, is NAGVMQNPRHLVRRRGQEARLRCSPMKGHSHVYWYRQLPEEGLKFMVYLQKENIIDESGMPKERFSAEFPKEGPSILRIQQVVRGDSAAYFCASSPAGGPETQYFGPGTRLLVL.

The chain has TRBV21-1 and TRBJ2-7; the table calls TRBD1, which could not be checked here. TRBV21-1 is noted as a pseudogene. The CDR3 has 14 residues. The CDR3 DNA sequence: TGTGCCAGCAAGCATCGACAGGGGGTCGACGAGCAGTACTTC. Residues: CASKHRQGVDEQYF.

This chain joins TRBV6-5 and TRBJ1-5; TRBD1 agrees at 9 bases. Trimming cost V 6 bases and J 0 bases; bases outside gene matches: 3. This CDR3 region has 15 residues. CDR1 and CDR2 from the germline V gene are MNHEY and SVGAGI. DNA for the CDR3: TGTGCCAGCAGAAAGGGACAGGGTAGCAATCAGCCCCAGCATTTT. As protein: CASRKGQGSNQPQHF.

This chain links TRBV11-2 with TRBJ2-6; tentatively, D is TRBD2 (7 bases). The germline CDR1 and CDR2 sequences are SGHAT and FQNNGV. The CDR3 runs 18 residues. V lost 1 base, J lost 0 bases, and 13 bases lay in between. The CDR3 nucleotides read TGTGCCAGCAGCTTAGGCGCAGGGGAGGGCTCTGGGGCCAACGTCCTGACTTTC. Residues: CASSLGAGEGSGANVLTF. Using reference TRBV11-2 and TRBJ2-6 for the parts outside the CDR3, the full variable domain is EAGVAQSPRYKIIEKRQSVAFWCNPISGHATLYWYQQILGQGPKLLIQFQNNGVVDDSQLPKDRFSAERLKGVDSTLKIQPAKLEDSAVYLCASSLGAGEGSGANVLTFGAGSRLTVL.

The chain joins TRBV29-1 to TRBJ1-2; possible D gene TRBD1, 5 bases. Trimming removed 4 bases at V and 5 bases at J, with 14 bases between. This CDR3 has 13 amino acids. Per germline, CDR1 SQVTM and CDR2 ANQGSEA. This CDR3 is CSVGEGLGYGYTF. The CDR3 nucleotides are TGCAGCGTTGGGGAGGGGTTGGGGTATGGCTACACCTTC.

The CDR3 protein is CASSPPGGPGDGYTF. In DNA form, the CDR3 reads TGTGCCAGCAGTCCCCCGGGGGGGCCCGGAGATGGCTACACCTTC. The chain couples TRBV28 to TRBJ1-2, with a weak D call TRBD1 (6 bases). Germline V gives CDR1 MDHEN, CDR2 SYDVKM. The CDR3 spans 15 residues. V lost 5 bases and J lost 6, with 19 bases in between.

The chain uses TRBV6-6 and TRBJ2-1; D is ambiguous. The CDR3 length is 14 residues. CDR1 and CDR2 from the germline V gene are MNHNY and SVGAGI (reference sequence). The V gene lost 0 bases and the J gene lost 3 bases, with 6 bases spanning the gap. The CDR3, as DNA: TGTGCCAGCAGTTACTCGACTGTCTACAATGAGCAGTTCTTC. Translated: CASSYSTVYNEQFF.

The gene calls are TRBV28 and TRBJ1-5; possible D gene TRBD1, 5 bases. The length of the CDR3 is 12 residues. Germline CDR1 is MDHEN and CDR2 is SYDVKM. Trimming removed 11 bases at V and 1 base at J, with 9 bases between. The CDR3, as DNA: TGTGCCGGGGGGATCAGCAATCAGCCCCAGCATTTT. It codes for CAGGISNQPQHF.

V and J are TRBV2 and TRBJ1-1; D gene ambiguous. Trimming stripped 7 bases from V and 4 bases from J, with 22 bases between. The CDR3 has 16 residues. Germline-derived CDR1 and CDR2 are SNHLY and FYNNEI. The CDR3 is CASTPNSGGLGTEAFF. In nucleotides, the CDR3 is TGTGCCAGCACTCCGAACAGTGGAGGTTTGGGCACTGAAGCTTTCTTT.